The clone carrying this TCR beta chain was seen at least ten times. Its antigen is undetermined. The record originates from a study of T cells in Graves' hyperthyroidism and ophthalmopathy. Study context: At initial diagnosis, before any treatment had begun, peripheral blood was obtained. General study points: Ophthalmopathy prediction by the model preceded onset by a median about 6.5 months.

This sample holds PBMCs from 10 ml fresh peripheral blood. The length of the CDR3 is 18 residues. Trimming removed 3 bases from V and 0 bases from J; junction bases left unmatched: 8. Per germline, CDR1 KGHDR and CDR2 SFDVKD. TCR beta CDR3 regions were amplified from RNA transcripts. TCR CDR3 regions were first amplified by RT-PCR with HTBI primers. TCRdb re-derived calls from the multiplex PCR reads in MiXCR, one entry per CDR3 protein. The profile shows 400,000 to 500,000 distinct CDR3 sequences, approximately 15% of them singletons. J is TRBJ2-1 and V is TRBV24-1, with TRBD1 matching over 9 bases. The receptor was isolated from a woman aged 18-29 years with Graves' hyperthyroidism. The sequencing input was blood. CDR3 region: CATSDGLGQGSSYNEQFF. The DNA of the CDR3 is TGTGCCACCAGTGATGGGCTGGGACAGGGAAGCTCCTACAATGAGCAGTTCTTC.